This T cell receptor (beta chain) was observed in a study of blood T cell repertoires in COVID-19. Germline trimming cut 6 bases from V and 8 bases from J; bases unmatched to any gene: 5. There are 13 residues in the CDR3. Germline CDR1 is LNHDA and CDR2 is SQIVND (reference sequence). Libraries were prepared by immunoSEQ multiplex PCR; TCRdb keeps only in-frame clonotypes and omits some of them. Among approximately 140,000 clones listed, 75% to 90% were seen once. The sequencing input was peripheral blood. This clonotype originated in a man aged 60 to 69 with active or convalescent COVID-19. The genes are TRBV19 and TRBJ2-1; the match to TRBD1 covers 9 bases. The DNA of the CDR3 is TGTGCCAGTAGCCGAAGACAGGGGGATGAGCAGTTCTTC. It codes for CASSRRQGDEQFF. Drawing the rest from reference TRBV19 and TRBJ2-1, the complete variable domain is DGGITQSPKYLFRKEGQNVTLSCEQNLNHDAMYWYRQDPGQGLRLIYYSQIVNDFQKGDIAEGYSVSREKKESFPLTVTSAQKNPTAFYLCASSRRQGDEQFFGPGTRLTVL.